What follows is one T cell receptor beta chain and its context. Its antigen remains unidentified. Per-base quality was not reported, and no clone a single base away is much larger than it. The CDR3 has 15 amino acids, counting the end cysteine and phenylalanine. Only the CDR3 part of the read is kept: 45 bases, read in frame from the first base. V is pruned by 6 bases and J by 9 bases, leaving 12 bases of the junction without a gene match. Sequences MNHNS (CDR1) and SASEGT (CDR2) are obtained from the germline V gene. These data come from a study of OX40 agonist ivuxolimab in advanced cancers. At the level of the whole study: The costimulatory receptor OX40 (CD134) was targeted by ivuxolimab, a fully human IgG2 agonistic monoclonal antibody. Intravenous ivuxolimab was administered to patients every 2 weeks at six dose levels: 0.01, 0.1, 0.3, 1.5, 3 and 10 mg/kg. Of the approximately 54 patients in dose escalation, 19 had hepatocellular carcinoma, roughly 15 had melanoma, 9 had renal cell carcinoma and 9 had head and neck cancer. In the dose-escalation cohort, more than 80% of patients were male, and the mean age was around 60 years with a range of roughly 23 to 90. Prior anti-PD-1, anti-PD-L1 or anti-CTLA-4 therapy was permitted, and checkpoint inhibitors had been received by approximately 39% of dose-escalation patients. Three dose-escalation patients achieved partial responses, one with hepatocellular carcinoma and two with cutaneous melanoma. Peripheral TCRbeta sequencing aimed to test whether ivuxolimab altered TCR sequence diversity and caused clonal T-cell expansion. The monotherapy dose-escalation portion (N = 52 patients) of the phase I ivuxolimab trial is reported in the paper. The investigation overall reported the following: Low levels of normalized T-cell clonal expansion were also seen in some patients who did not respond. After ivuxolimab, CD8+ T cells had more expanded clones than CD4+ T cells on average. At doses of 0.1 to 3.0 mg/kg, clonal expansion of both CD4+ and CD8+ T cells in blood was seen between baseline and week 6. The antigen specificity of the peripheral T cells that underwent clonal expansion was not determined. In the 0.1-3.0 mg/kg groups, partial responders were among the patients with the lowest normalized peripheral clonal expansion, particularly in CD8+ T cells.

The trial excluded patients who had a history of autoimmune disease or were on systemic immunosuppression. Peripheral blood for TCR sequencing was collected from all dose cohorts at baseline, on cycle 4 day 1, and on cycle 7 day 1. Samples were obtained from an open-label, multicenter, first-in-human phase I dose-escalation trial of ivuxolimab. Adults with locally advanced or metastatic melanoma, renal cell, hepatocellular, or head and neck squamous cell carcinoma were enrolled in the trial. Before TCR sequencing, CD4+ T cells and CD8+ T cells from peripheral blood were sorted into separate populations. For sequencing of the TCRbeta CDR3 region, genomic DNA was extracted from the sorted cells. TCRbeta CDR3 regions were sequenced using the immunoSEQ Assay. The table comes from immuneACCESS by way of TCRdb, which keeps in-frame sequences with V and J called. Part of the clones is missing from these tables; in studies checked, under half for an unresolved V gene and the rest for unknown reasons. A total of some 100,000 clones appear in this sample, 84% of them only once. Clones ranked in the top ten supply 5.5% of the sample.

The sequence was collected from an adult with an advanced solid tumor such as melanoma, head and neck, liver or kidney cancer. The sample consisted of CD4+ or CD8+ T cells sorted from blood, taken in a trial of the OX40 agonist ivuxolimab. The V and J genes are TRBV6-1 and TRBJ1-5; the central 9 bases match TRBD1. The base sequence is TGTGCCAGCAGCCCCGGGACAGGGCCGTCGGGGCCCCAGCATTTT. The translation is CASSPGTGPSGPQHF.